These 32 T cell receptor beta chains were all obtained from the same sample, sequenced in a study of cytomegalovirus exposure and HLA in healthy donors (dated by TCRdb to the late 2010s). Receptors were amplified or captured by the immunoSEQ multiplex PCR assay. For the multiplex PCR, a mixture combining 60 forward primers for TCR Vbeta segments and 13 reverse primers for TCR Jbeta segments was used. TCRdb mirrors the immuneACCESS table, restricted to in-frame sequences. Some clones are absent from its copies; in checked studies, under half trace to an unresolved V gene, and the reason for the others is unknown. The sample table holds approximately 110,000 clones, of which nearly 85% were seen once. The ten largest clones take up roughly 6% of the sample. Specimen: PBMCs. Source of these receptors: a man younger than 35 in good health and CMV-seronegative.

J is TRBJ1-5 and V is TRBV4-1; 10 bases fit TRBD1. V shed 4 bases, J shed 3 bases, and the junction held 6 bases outside the gene matches. Germline CDR1 reads MGHRA; CDR2 reads YSYEKL. The CDR3 totals 16 residues. The CDR3 is CASSLTGTGDNQPQHF. The CDR3 DNA reads TGCGCCAGCAGCCTGACCGGGACAGGGGACAATCAGCCCCAGCATTTT.

The chain combines TRBV25-1 with TRBJ2-2; D not certain. Trimming stripped 5 bases from V and 5 bases from J, with 12 bases between. CDR3 size: 14 residues. Germline V gene sequence: CDR1 MGHDK, CDR2 SYGVNS. Written as DNA, the CDR3 is TGTGCCAGCAGTAAATCCGGGTTGACCGGGGAGCTGTTTTTT. Encoded protein: CASSKSGLTGELFF.

The chain carries TRBV5-1 and TRBJ1-6; 7 bases fit TRBD1. This CDR3 is 13 amino acids long. Trimming at V came to 4 bases and at J to 10 bases, leaving 5 bases not matched to a gene. Germline V gene sequence: CDR1 SGHRS, CDR2 YFSETQ. The CDR3 DNA reads TGCGCCAGCAGCGGAGACAGGGTATCACCCCTCCACTTT. Translation gives CASSGDRVSPLHF.

The chain uses TRBV28 and TRBJ2-1, with D perhaps matching TRBD1 (6 bases). The CDR3 has 15 residues. Germline V CDR1 and CDR2: MDHEN, SYDVKM. V lost 5 bases and J lost 3, with 14 bases in between. Written as DNA, the CDR3 is TGTGCCAGCAGTACCCTTACAGGGATCTACAATGAGCAGTTCTTC. Its translation is CASSTLTGIYNEQFF.

The chain couples TRBV28 to TRBJ1-2, with D tentatively TRBD1 (5 bases). The V end lost 3 bases, the J end lost 1 base, and 9 bases lay between the germline ends. CDR1 is MDHEN, CDR2 SYDVKM, per germline. This CDR3 has 14 residues. CDR3 loop: CASSFRGGNYGYTF. DNA for the CDR3: TGTGCCAGCAGTTTCCGGGGGGGTAACTATGGCTACACCTTC.

The genes are TRBV28 and TRBJ1-2, with 11 bases that match TRBD1. Trimming took 6 bases from V and 3 from J; bases not matched to a gene: 6. This CDR3 comprises 15 residues. The germline CDR1 and CDR2 sequences are MDHEN and SYDVKM. Here the CDR3 reads CASRYPGQGDYGYTF. The CDR3 DNA follows: TGTGCCAGCAGATACCCGGGACAGGGGGACTATGGCTACACCTTC.

This clone showed up just once. J is TRBJ2-1 and V is TRBV5-6; possible D gene TRBD2, 6 bases. The CDR3 has 16 residues. Per germline, CDR1 SGHDT and CDR2 YYEEEE. V dropped 1 base and J dropped 0 bases, with 11 bases sitting between them. The CDR3 region is CASSLKAGISYNEQFF. The CDR3 coding sequence is TGTGCCAGCAGCTTGAAGGCGGGGATCTCCTACAATGAGCAGTTCTTC.

This chain joins TRBV7-2 and TRBJ1-2; D gene ambiguous. The CDR3 has 13 residues. With 5 bases removed from V and 7 bases from J, the gap between germline ends came to 14 bases. CDR1 and CDR2 from the germline V gene are SGHTA and FQGNSA. CDR3 in DNA: TGTGCCAGCAGCCCCAGCGGGGTCTCTGGCTACACCTTC. This translates into CASSPSGVSGYTF.

The rearrangement links TRBV15 to TRBJ1-5, with D possibly matching TRBD1 (6 bases). CDR3 length: 19 amino acids. Trimming removed 3 bases from V and 0 bases from J, with 21 bases in between. The germline gives CDR1 LNHNV, CDR2 YYDKDF (reference sequence). CDR3: CATSRLGGRGGYSNQPQHF. The CDR3 region has the DNA TGTGCCACCAGCAGGTTGGGAGGCAGGGGAGGGTATAGCAATCAGCCCCAGCATTTT.

A few counts support this clone. The V gene is TRBV7-8, the J gene TRBJ1-5; 7 bases match TRBD1. This CDR3 contains 15 residues. CDR1 and CDR2 from the germline V gene are SGHVS and FQNEAQ. With V trimmed by 5 bases and J by 2 bases, 6 bases remained unmatched. The CDR3 DNA reads TGTGCCAGCAGCGTTCGGGACAGCCGCAATCAGCCCCAGCATTTT. Amino acids: CASSVRDSRNQPQHF. The full variable domain, its missing parts supplied by reference TRBV7-8 and TRBJ1-5, is GAGVSQSPRYKVAKRGQDVALRCDPISGHVSLFWYQQALGQGPEFLTYFQNEAQLDKSGLPSDRFFAERPEGSVSTLKIQRTQQEDSAVYLCASSVRDSRNQPQHFGDGTRLSIL.

This chain uses TRBV6-5 with TRBJ2-1; D possibly corresponds to TRBD2 (5 bases). The CDR3 sequence is 15 residues long. In germline, CDR1 is MNHEY, CDR2 SVGAGI. The ends were cut back, 7 bases at V and 4 bases at J, with 17 bases in the middle. The CDR3 sequence: CASIPLEELYNEQFF. DNA for the CDR3: TGTGCCAGCATCCCACTAGAAGAGCTTTACAATGAGCAGTTCTTC.

This clone was detected only once. V gene TRBV11-2 combines with J gene TRBJ2-7; 9 bases line up with TRBD2. The CDR3 extends over 14 amino acids. J lost 5 bases, V lost 6 bases, and 8 bases had no gene match. Germline V CDR1 and CDR2: SGHAT, FQNNGV. In nucleotides, the CDR3 is TGTGCCAGCAGACCTCCGGGACTAGCAAACGAGCAGTACTTC. Its translation is CASRPPGLANEQYF.

This chain connects TRBV7-3 to TRBJ2-7; D might be TRBD1 (6 bases). The germline gives CDR1 SGHTA, CDR2 FQGTGA. The CDR3 has 15 residues. The V and J ends lost 2 bases and 4 bases respectively, with 15 bases between them. The CDR3 is CASSLGGRGAYEQYF. The DNA of the CDR3 is TGTGCCAGCAGCTTAGGGGGCAGGGGCGCGTACGAGCAGTACTTC.

The CDR3 loop is CASSALMGLQGDYGYTF. As DNA, the CDR3 is TGTGCCAGCAGCGCCTTGATGGGGCTCCAAGGGGACTATGGCTACACCTTC. V gene TRBV13 combines with J gene TRBJ1-2, with D perhaps TRBD1 (5 bases). V lost 5 bases, J lost 3 bases, and 22 bases lay in between. CDR3 length equals 17 residues. Germline V lookup: CDR1 PRHDT, CDR2 FYEKMQ (reference sequence).

The chain is built from TRBV6-5 and TRBJ1-1, with D maybe TRBD1 (5 bases). CDR1 MNHEY and CDR2 SVGAGI come from the germline V gene. Between the trimmed V and J ends, which lost 2 bases and 6 bases, there was a span of 10 bases. The CDR3 has 13 residues. The DNA of the CDR3 is TGTGCCAGCAGTTACGGGGAGGGGCCTGAAGCTTTCTTT. Residues: CASSYGEGPEAFF.

The chain couples TRBV14 to TRBJ1-1; 9 nucleotides line up with TRBD1. Germline loops: CDR1 SGHDN, CDR2 FVKESK. The CDR3 runs 16 residues. The ends lost 5 bases at V and 7 bases at J; junction bases unmatched: 14. CDR3 sequence (DNA): TGTGCCAGCAGCTTGGGACAGGGACCCCGTTACCGTGAAGCTTTCTTT. Translating it yields CASSLGQGPRYREAFF.

The gene calls are TRBV19 and TRBJ1-1; 8 nucleotides match TRBD1. The germline V gene has CDR1 LNHDA and CDR2 SQIVND (reference sequence). The CDR3 has 12 amino acids. Trimming at V came to 7 bases and at J to 8 bases, leaving 6 bases not matched to a gene. In DNA form, the CDR3 reads TGTGCCAGTATGGGACAGGCCCCGGAAGCTTTCTTT. Amino acid sequence: CASMGQAPEAFF.

This clone has a single count. This chain connects TRBV30 to TRBJ1-3, with a possible D match to TRBD1 (6 bases). The CDR3 extends over 15 amino acids. The V end lost 5 bases, the J end lost 0 bases, and 14 bases lay between the germline ends. Per the germline V gene, CDR1 is GTSNPN and CDR2 is SVGIG (reference sequence). In DNA form, the CDR3 reads TGTGCCTGGTCGGGGGGGGCATCCTCTGGAAACACCATATATTTT. This translates into CAWSGGASSGNTIYF.

V is TRBV6-5 and J is TRBJ1-2; D is unresolved. V lost 0 bases and J lost 8, with 19 bases in between. Looked up from germline, CDR1 is MNHEY and CDR2 is SVGAGI. This CDR3 is built from 16 residues. The CDR3 here is CASSYSSGETSEGYTF. CDR3 bases: TGTGCCAGCAGTTACTCGAGCGGCGAGACCTCCGAGGGCTACACCTTC.

The rearrangement links TRBV28 to TRBJ1-2, with D possibly being TRBD1 (6 bases). This CDR3 is built from 15 residues. Per the germline V gene, CDR1 is MDHEN and CDR2 is SYDVKM. Trimming took off 10 bases at V and 0 bases at J, with 18 bases between the two ends. In DNA, the CDR3 is TGTGCCACGAATGGGGGACACATCGCTAACTATGGCTACACCTTC. It encodes CATNGGHIANYGYTF.

V usage is TRBV6-1 and J usage is TRBJ1-6; 7 bases match TRBD1. The CDR3 contains 16 residues. CDR1 is MNHNS, CDR2 SASEGT, per germline. V was pared by 4 bases and J by 5 bases, with 8 bases of the junction left unmatched. In DNA form, the CDR3 reads TGTGCCAGCAGTGCTACGTACAGGGGTGATAATTCACCCCTCCACTTT. Its translation: CASSATYRGDNSPLHF.

The chain joins TRBV29-1 to TRBJ2-3; 9 bases agree with TRBD1. This CDR3 contains 13 residues. Germline CDR1 reads SQVTM; CDR2 reads ANQGSEA. V was pared by 7 bases and J by 6 bases, with 8 bases of the junction left unmatched. The CDR3 bases are TGCAGCGCCTCACAGGGGGCGGACGATACGCAGTATTTT. Its translation: CSASQGADDTQYF.

V gene TRBV15 combines with J gene TRBJ2-5; D perhaps matches TRBD1 (6 bases). The CDR3 loop spans 14 amino acids. Germline CDR1 reads LNHNV; CDR2 reads YYDKDF (reference sequence). V lost 0 bases and J 5 bases, leaving 10 bases between the germline ends. The CDR3 protein is CATSRDRGGETQYF. CDR3 nucleotides: TGTGCCACCAGCAGAGACAGGGGCGGGGAGACCCAGTACTTC.

The count of this clone is one. This rearrangement joins TRBV30 to TRBJ2-3; 7 positions agree with TRBD1. V gave up 4 bases and J gave up 3 bases; unmatched junction bases: 7. Germline V gives CDR1 GTSNPN, CDR2 SVGIG (reference sequence). This CDR3 is 14 amino acids long. Written as DNA, the CDR3 is TGTGCCTGGAAGAGGGACAGCAGTACAGATACGCAGTATTTT. Its translation is CAWKRDSSTDTQYF.

The gene calls are TRBV11-3 and TRBJ2-4; 10 bases are shared with TRBD1. Germline loops: CDR1 SGHNT, CDR2 YENEEA. The CDR3 is 16 amino acids. Losses at the gene ends were 3 bases for V and 3 bases for J; bases not matched to a gene: 5. CDR3 DNA: TGTGCCAGCAGCTTGACAGGGGGCGCAGTCAAAAACATTCAGTACTTC. Protein sequence: CASSLTGGAVKNIQYF.

In this sample, this clone turned up a few times. This chain uses TRBV5-5 with TRBJ2-5; 9 nucleotides match TRBD1. V gave up 3 bases and J gave up 5 bases; unmatched junction bases: 8. The CDR3 runs 15 residues. From germline, CDR1 is SGHKS and CDR2 YYEKEE (reference sequence). The CDR3 coding sequence is TGTGCCAGCAGCTCGCTAGCTGGGACAGGGGAGACCCAGTACTTC. Its protein is CASSSLAGTGETQYF.

This sequence joins TRBV4-3 and TRBJ2-1; 8 bases map to TRBD2. The CDR3 sequence is 16 residues long. CDR1 and CDR2 (germline): LGHNA, YSLEER. With V trimmed by 1 base and J by 9 bases, 11 bases remained unmatched. This CDR3 is CASSQGRTGRAFEQFF. CDR3 coding DNA: TGCGCCAGCAGCCAAGGGAGGACCGGGAGGGCCTTTGAGCAGTTCTTC.

This clone occurred once. J is TRBJ1-4 and V is TRBV29-1, with 7 bases matching TRBD1. Germline V gives CDR1 SQVTM, CDR2 ANQGSEA. The CDR3 runs to 13 residues. The J segment lost 4 bases and the V segment lost 6 bases, leaving 5 bases of the junction unmatched. CDR3 protein: CSVRTGYNEKLFF. CDR3 bases: TGCAGCGTCCGGACAGGTTATAATGAAAAACTGTTTTTT.

J is TRBJ2-7 and V is TRBV4-3; 9 bases are shared with TRBD2. J gave up 6 bases and V 3 bases, and 9 bases lay outside the gene matches. Germline CDR1 reads LGHNA; CDR2 reads YSLEER. The CDR3 extends over 15 amino acids. The DNA of the CDR3 is TGCGCCAGCAGCCACAGGACTAGCGAGGGGGGCGAGCAGTACTTC. Translated: CASSHRTSEGGEQYF.

V gene TRBV27 combines with J gene TRBJ2-6; 7 nucleotides agree with TRBD1. Germline CDR1 and CDR2: MNHEY and SMNVEV (reference sequence). CDR3 length: 16 residues. J lost 2 bases, V lost 2 bases, and 3 bases had no gene match. CDR3 bases: TGTGCCAGCAGTTTACAAGACAGGGCTGGGGCCAACGTCCTGACTTTC. Translation: CASSLQDRAGANVLTF.

V gene TRBV25-1 combines with J gene TRBJ2-7, with D unclear. This CDR3 is built from 13 residues. Trimming removed 4 bases at V and 2 bases at J, with 9 bases between. Germline V gene sequence: CDR1 MGHDK, CDR2 SYGVNS. The CDR3 DNA sequence: TGTGCCAGCAGTGCGAGAGTTACCTACGAGCAGTACTTC. This sequence encodes CASSARVTYEQYF.

The V and J genes are TRBV5-1 and TRBJ2-3; possibly TRBD2 for D (6 bases). Germline V lookup: CDR1 SGHRS, CDR2 YFSETQ. Trimming took off 0 bases at V and 2 bases at J, with 16 bases between the two ends. There are 17 residues in the CDR3. CDR3 sequence reads: CASSLAGASAPTDTQYF. The CDR3 coding sequence is TGCGCCAGCAGCTTGGCCGGGGCTAGCGCACCCACAGATACGCAGTATTTT.